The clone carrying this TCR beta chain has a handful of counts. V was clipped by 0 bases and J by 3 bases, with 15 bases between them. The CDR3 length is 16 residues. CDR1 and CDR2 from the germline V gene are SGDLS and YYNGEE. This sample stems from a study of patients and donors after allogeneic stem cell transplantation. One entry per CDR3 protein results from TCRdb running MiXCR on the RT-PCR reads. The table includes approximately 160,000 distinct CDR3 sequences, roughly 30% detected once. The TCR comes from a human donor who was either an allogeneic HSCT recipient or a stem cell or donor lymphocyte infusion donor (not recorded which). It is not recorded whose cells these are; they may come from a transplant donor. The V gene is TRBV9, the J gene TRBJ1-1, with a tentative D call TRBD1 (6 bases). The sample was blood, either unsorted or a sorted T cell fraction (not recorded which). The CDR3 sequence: CASSVGSWTAYTEAFF. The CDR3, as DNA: TGTGCCAGCAGCGTAGGCTCTTGGACAGCGTACACTGAAGCTTTCTTT.